Sequencing of this TCR beta chain was carried out in a study of cytomegalovirus exposure and HLA in healthy donors. Across the whole study: Most donors, just over 80% of a few hundred genotyped, fell in the Caucasian-associated ancestry cluster. Study-level results: With later analysis, a missense DCLRE1C variant became linked to TCR beta V- and J-gene trimming. Researchers counted around 170 TCR beta chains as cytomegalovirus-associated.

The PCR used 60 Vbeta and 13 Jbeta primers. This table comes from immunoSEQ multiplex PCR, and its TCRdb copy is limited to in-frame clones, with some not included. Here the sample spans 180,000 or so clones, around 80% being singletons. This clone turned up a few times. Its antigen is as yet unknown. This CDR3 is also generated by other DNA sequences in the sample. The CDR3 loop spans 13 amino acids. V lost 0 bases and J lost 5, with 8 bases in between. CDR1 SGDLS and CDR2 YYNGEE come from the germline V gene. V usage is TRBV9 and J usage is TRBJ2-5, with D possibly being TRBD2 (6 bases). The origin of this receptor is a woman aged 25-40 years in good health and CMV-seropositive. Sequencing was carried out using PBMCs. CDR3 nucleotide sequence: TGTGCCAGCAGCGTAGGACTAGGGGAGACCCAGTACTTC. Encoded protein: CASSVGLGETQYF.